A selection of T cell receptor delta chains follows, all from one sample in a study of gamma-delta chains in newborns, infants, children. TCRdb reanalysed the reads via CATT. The repertoire consists of more than 7,000 delta-chain clones, with 22% occurring once and the leading ten covering about 4.5%. Sequenced sample: blood. Receptors were obtained from a child who was a newborn, infant or young child, either healthy, febrile or measles-vaccinated (not recorded which). CDR3s include the opening cysteine and the closing phenylalanine or tryptophan. The order of the fields is CDR3 protein, CDR3 DNA, V gene, D gene, clone size, J gene. A D gene is named only where the DNA matches it firmly. Clone size is given for some rows only: seen once, a few or many times, or a class if the clone is expanded.

cdr3_aa: CACDTLLALGDKKEYPPSRGADKLIF
cdr3_nt: TGTGCCTGTGACACCCTACTCGCACTGGGGGATAAAAAGGAATACCCACCCTCCCGCGGCGCCGATAAACTCATCTTT
v_call: TRDV2
d_call: TRDD3
clone_size: medium-sized
j_call: TRDJ1

cdr3_aa: CACDTGFVGGSALSWDTRQMFF
cdr3_nt: TGTGCCTGTGACACCGGTTTTGTTGGGGGATCGGCATTGTCCTGGGACACCCGACAGATGTTTTTC
v_call: TRDV2
d_call: TRDD3
clone_size: few
j_call: TRDJ3

cdr3_aa: CALGDLPTILQLWGPWYTDKLIF
cdr3_nt: TGTGCTCTTGGGGACCTTCCTACGATTCTCCAACTCTGGGGGCCCTGGTACACCGATAAACTCATCTTT
v_call: TRDV1
d_call: TRDD2
clone_size: .
j_call: TRDJ1

cdr3_aa: CACDTTGYTDKLIF
cdr3_nt: TGTGCCTGTGACACTACCGGATACACCGATAAACTCATCTTT
v_call: TRDV2
d_call: .
clone_size: .
j_call: TRDJ1

cdr3_aa: CALGDWLWGLGATDKLIF
cdr3_nt: TGTGCTCTTGGGGATTGGCTTTGGGGGTTGGGTGCAACCGATAAACTCATCTTT
v_call: TRDV1
d_call: .
clone_size: .
j_call: TRDJ1

cdr3_aa: CACDSLSPLTGAPRGYTDKLIF
cdr3_nt: TGTGCCTGTGACAGCCTGTCGCCCCTTACTGGGGCCCCCCGGGGGTACACCGATAAACTCATCTTT
v_call: TRDV2
d_call: TRDD3
clone_size: .
j_call: TRDJ1

cdr3_aa: CACDNPLRNGGYPSSWDTRQMFF
cdr3_nt: TGTGCCTGTGACAATCCACTACGAAATGGGGGATACCCGAGCTCCTGGGACACCCGACAGATGTTTTTC
v_call: TRDV2
d_call: TRDD3
clone_size: few
j_call: TRDJ3

cdr3_aa: CACDSLGTGDQYRSWDTRQMFF
cdr3_nt: TGTGCCTGTGACAGCCTAGGGACTGGGGACCAATATCGCTCCTGGGACACCCGACAGATGTTTTTC
v_call: TRDV2
d_call: TRDD3
clone_size: few
j_call: TRDJ3

cdr3_aa: CACDPVAAVGTNDKLIF
cdr3_nt: TGTGCCTGTGACCCCGTGGCGGCCGTGGGGACCAACGATAAACTCATCTTT
v_call: TRDV2
d_call: .
clone_size: .
j_call: TRDJ1

cdr3_aa: CACDGVASGRSHPSTKLIF
cdr3_nt: TGTGCCTGTGACGGTGTGGCCTCAGGTCGTTCCCACCCCTCAACTAAACTCATCTTT
v_call: TRDV2
d_call: .
clone_size: few
j_call: TRDJ1

cdr3_aa: CALGVRFLSPVLVYTDKLIF
cdr3_nt: TGTGCTCTTGGGGTGCGCTTCCTATCACCTGTCCTCGTTTACACCGATAAACTCATCTTT
v_call: TRDV1
d_call: TRDD2
clone_size: .
j_call: TRDJ1

cdr3_aa: CACDTILGDLYTDKLIF
cdr3_nt: TGTGCCTGTGACACCATACTGGGGGATTTGTACACCGATAAACTCATCTTT
v_call: TRDV2
d_call: TRDD3
clone_size: .
j_call: TRDJ1

cdr3_aa: CACDTPPLGDTRNSWDTRQMFF
cdr3_nt: TGTGCCTGTGACACACCGCCTCTGGGGGATACGCGTAATTCCTGGGACACCCGACAGATGTTTTTC
v_call: TRDV2
d_call: TRDD3
clone_size: few
j_call: TRDJ3

cdr3_aa: CACDSWGQTDKLIF
cdr3_nt: TGTGCCTGTGACTCGTGGGGTCAGACCGATAAACTCATCTTT
v_call: TRDV2
d_call: .
clone_size: .
j_call: TRDJ1

cdr3_aa: CACDPLGIHPPSKLIF
cdr3_nt: TGTGCCTGTGACCCGCTGGGGATACATCCCCCTTCGAAACTCATCTTT
v_call: TRDV2
d_call: TRDD3
clone_size: .
j_call: TRDJ1

cdr3_aa: CACDTGWASSWDTRQMFF
cdr3_nt: TGTGCCTGTGACACGGGGTGGGCGAGCTCCTGGGACACCCGACAGATGTTTTTC
v_call: TRDV2
d_call: .
clone_size: few
j_call: TRDJ3

cdr3_aa: CALGELIHYWGALMALTAKLFF
cdr3_nt: TGTGCTCTTGGGGAACTTATACATTACTGGGGGGCCCTAATGGCTTTGACAGCAAAACTCTTCTTT
v_call: TRDV1
d_call: TRDD3
clone_size: .
j_call: TRDJ2

cdr3_aa: CACDALLGVPADKLIF
cdr3_nt: TGTGCCTGTGACGCCTTACTGGGGGTACCCGCCGATAAACTCATCTTT
v_call: TRDV2
d_call: TRDD3
clone_size: few
j_call: TRDJ1

cdr3_aa: CALGETTSVGGYVPTTDKLIF
cdr3_nt: TGTGCTCTTGGGGAAACAACTTCGGTTGGGGGATACGTCCCTACCACCGATAAACTCATCTTT
v_call: TRDV1
d_call: TRDD3
clone_size: .
j_call: TRDJ1

cdr3_aa: CACDRLGGHTDKLIF
cdr3_nt: TGTGCCTGTGACCGACTGGGGGGCCACACCGATAAACTCATCTTT
v_call: TRDV2
d_call: TRDD3
clone_size: .
j_call: TRDJ1

cdr3_aa: CACDPVLGEAPHDKLIF
cdr3_nt: TGTGCCTGTGATCCCGTACTGGGGGAGGCCCCACACGATAAACTCATCTTT
v_call: TRDV2
d_call: TRDD3
clone_size: .
j_call: TRDJ1

cdr3_aa: CACDTVRGLPTLTAQLFF
cdr3_nt: TGTGCCTGTGACACGGTCCGGGGGCTGCCCACTTTGACAGCACAACTCTTCTTT
v_call: TRDV2
d_call: .
clone_size: medium-sized
j_call: TRDJ2

cdr3_aa: CALGELGFIPWGIAGDGRRYTDKLIF
cdr3_nt: TGTGCTCTTGGAGAACTAGGGTTCATACCCTGGGGGATAGCTGGGGATGGGAGACGGTACACCGATAAACTCATCTTT
v_call: TRDV1
d_call: TRDD3
clone_size: .
j_call: TRDJ1

cdr3_aa: CACVTVMLGDTDKLIF
cdr3_nt: TGTGCCTGTGTCACCGTCATGTTGGGGGACACCGATAAACTCATCTTT
v_call: TRDV2
d_call: .
clone_size: few
j_call: TRDJ1

cdr3_aa: CACDGLGVGYTDKLIF
cdr3_nt: TGTGCCTGTGACGGGCTGGGGGTAGGGTACACCGATAAACTCATCTTT
v_call: TRDV2
d_call: TRDD3
clone_size: few
j_call: TRDJ1

cdr3_aa: CACDTVTGGYASDKLIF
cdr3_nt: TGTGCCTGTGACACCGTTACTGGGGGATACGCGTCAGATAAACTCATCTTT
v_call: TRDV2
d_call: TRDD3
clone_size: .
j_call: TRDJ1

cdr3_aa: CARDTYCSTGGLRSSTDKLIF
cdr3_nt: TGTGCCCGTGACACTTATTGCAGTACTGGGGGATTGAGGAGTAGCACCGATAAACTCATCTTT
v_call: TRDV2
d_call: TRDD3
clone_size: few
j_call: TRDJ1

cdr3_aa: CACDTVLLGDTSWDTRQMFF
cdr3_nt: TGTGCCTGTGACACTGTCCTACTGGGTGATACCTCCTGGGACACCCGACAGATGTTTTTC
v_call: TRDV2
d_call: .
clone_size: .
j_call: TRDJ3

cdr3_aa: CACDPALGDTPKGKLIF
cdr3_nt: TGTGCCTGTGACCCGGCACTGGGGGATACTCCTAAGGGTAAACTCATCTTT
v_call: TRDV2
d_call: TRDD3
clone_size: few
j_call: TRDJ1

cdr3_aa: CACGTAFSYSLNNTDKLIF
cdr3_nt: TGTGCCTGTGGCACCGCCTTCTCATACTCCCTTAACAACACCGATAAACTCATCTTT
v_call: TRDV2
d_call: .
clone_size: few
j_call: TRDJ1

cdr3_aa: CACDTVSGGFPNTDKLIF
cdr3_nt: TGTGCCTGTGACACTGTTTCCGGGGGATTCCCGAACACCGATAAACTCATCTTT
v_call: TRDV2
d_call: TRDD3
clone_size: .
j_call: TRDJ1

cdr3_aa: CACDTAFDTRTDKLIF
cdr3_nt: TGTGCCTGTGACACGGCCTTCGATACTAGGACCGATAAACTCATCTTT
v_call: TRDV2
d_call: .
clone_size: few
j_call: TRDJ1

cdr3_aa: CACDGIGATFNKLIF
cdr3_nt: TGTGCCTGTGACGGTATTGGGGCTACATTCAATAAACTCATCTTT
v_call: TRDV2
d_call: .
clone_size: .
j_call: TRDJ1